A selection of T cell receptor beta chains follows, all from one sample in a study of cytomegalovirus exposure and HLA in healthy donors. Clones were read by immunoSEQ multiplex PCR, and TCRdb kept only the in-frame ones, dropping some. The table lists around 70,000 clones, approximately 70% of them singletons. Sequencing was done on a sample of PBMCs. The origin of the receptors is a man in his sixties in good health and CMV-seropositive. The CDR3 runs from the conserved cysteine through the conserved F or W. D genes are given only for firm matches. Clone size is shown for a subset of rows, as once, few, many or a class of expanded clone.

V: TRBV5-6; D: TRBD2; size: -; J: TRBJ2-5; DNA: TGTGCCAGCAGCCCGAGACTAGCGGCGTACCAAGAGACCCAGTACTTC; CDR3: CASSPRLAAYQETQYF
V: TRBV27; D: TRBD2; size: few; J: TRBJ2-2; DNA: TGTGCCAGCAGTTTGCTAGCGGGTAGCACCGGGGAGCTGTTTTTT; CDR3: CASSLLAGSTGELFF
V: TRBV14; D: -; size: -; J: TRBJ1-2; DNA: TGTGCCAGCAGCCCAATAGGGAGGGTCGACTATGGCTACACCTTC; CDR3: CASSPIGRVDYGYTF
V: TRBV5-1; D: TRBD2; size: -; J: TRBJ2-3; DNA: TGCGCCAGCAGCATCGGGACTAGCGGGATTGGAGATACGCAGTATTTT; CDR3: CASSIGTSGIGDTQYF
V: TRBV2; D: -; size: -; J: TRBJ1-4; DNA: TGTGCCAGCAGTGATCAGGGGCAGGCTAATGAAAAACTGTTTTTT; CDR3: CASSDQGQANEKLFF
V: TRBV10-3; D: -; size: -; J: TRBJ2-2; DNA: TGTGCCATCAGTGTAATTGGAGAAAGGGAGCTGTTTTTT; CDR3: CAISVIGERELFF
V: TRBV5-6; D: TRBD2; size: few; J: TRBJ2-1; DNA: TGTGCCAGCAGCCCCGGACTAGCGGGCCACAATGAGCAGTTCTTC; CDR3: CASSPGLAGHNEQFF
V: TRBV6-1; D: TRBD1; size: -; J: TRBJ1-2; DNA: TGTGCCAGCAGTGAAGGTGTGAGGGGACAGGGTGGCTATGGCTACACCTTC; CDR3: CASSEGVRGQGGYGYTF
V: TRBV7-2; D: TRBD1; size: -; J: TRBJ1-1; DNA: TGTGCCAGCAGCTTACGTCGGCCACAGGGGCTTTCCATGGAAGCTTTCTTT; CDR3: CASSLRRPQGLSMEAFF
V: TRBV9; D: TRBD1; size: -; J: TRBJ1-5; DNA: TGTGCCAGCAGCCCTACAGGGGGAATTGGCAATCAGCCCCAGCATTTT; CDR3: CASSPTGGIGNQPQHF
V: TRBV9; D: -; size: -; J: TRBJ2-1; DNA: TGTGCCAGCAGCGTAGATCAAGCGAACCAGTTCTTC; CDR3: CASSVDQANQFF
V: TRBV7-9; D: -; size: -; J: TRBJ2-7; DNA: TGTGCCAGCAGCCCGTCTAGCGACTACGAGCAGTACTTC; CDR3: CASSPSSDYEQYF
V: TRBV6-6; D: -; size: -; J: TRBJ2-7; DNA: TGTGCCAGCAGTTATCGCCGGGACTTAAGTTCCCAGTACTTC; CDR3: CASSYRRDLSSQYF
V: TRBV18; D: TRBD1; size: -; J: TRBJ1-1; DNA: TGTGCCAGCTCACCGGAGAAGAGGGACAGCTCGGCTTTCTTT; CDR3: CASSPEKRDSSAFF
V: TRBV28; D: -; size: once; J: TRBJ1-2; DNA: TGTGCCAGCAGTTATCCCGGGATCGGCTACACCTTC; CDR3: CASSYPGIGYTF